The subject of this entry is one T cell receptor (beta chain). What it binds is unknown. TCRdb used MiXCR to reprocess the 5' RACE reads, holding one entry per CDR3 protein. The data show 290,000 or so distinct CDR3 sequences, with 15% to 20% seen just once and under 25% held by the top ten. This entry belongs to a study of T-cell memory formation after mild COVID-19. For the study at large: Across donors, TCR clusters were largely donor specific. Study results and caveats: Cross-reactive memory appears to have joined, as suggested by some responding clones showing up in pre-infection memory.

Trimming cost V 1 base and J 2 bases, with 8 bases left between them. Germline lookup yields CDR1 SGHTA and CDR2 FQGNSA. The CDR3 loop spans 15 amino acids. The sequencing sample was made of PBMCs or a T cell subset sorted from them (not recorded which). The chain has TRBV7-2 and TRBJ1-4; D is unclear. The TCR originated in a man between 18 and 35 years old who had mild COVID-19 (a few samples of this study predate the infection). Cell type and time point are not known. Written as DNA, the CDR3 is TGTGCCAGCAGCTTAGATCAAGTTACTAATGAAAAACTGTTTTTT. This encodes CASSLDQVTNEKLFF.